The clone carrying this T cell receptor beta chain was detected only a few times. Its specificity is not known. This specimen belongs to a study of CD8+ T cells in alopecia areata. Across the whole study: Each day, treated patients took oral tofacitinib twice, at 5 to 10 mg per dose. The study's findings and limits: Patients showed less clear TCR sequence sharing than mice, possibly partly because of HLA diversity. Higher clonality and more expanded CD8+ clones appeared in lesional than normal scalp.

Extracted RNA was reverse transcribed into cDNA, the sequencing template. Generated by immunoSEQ multiplex PCR, the TCRdb table keeps only in-frame clones and is missing some. The sample records roughly 250,000 clones, 65% to 70% being singletons. The V and J ends lost 6 bases and 5 bases, in that order; junction bases with no gene match: 1. CDR1 is SQVTM and CDR2 is ANQGSEA in the germline V gene. CDR3 length: 12 residues. Alopecia areata patients provided lesional scalp punch biopsies and peripheral blood, both collected for the study. J is TRBJ1-5 and V is TRBV29-1; 10 bases are shared with TRBD1. The clonotype comes from a human donor with alopecia areata. The sequences come from CD4+ T cells sorted from blood, collected at week 0. In nucleotides, the CDR3 is TGCAGCGTCGGACAGGGGGATCAGCCCCAGCATTTT. Protein: CSVGQGDQPQHF. The complete variable domain, with remaining parts taken from reference TRBV29-1 and TRBJ1-5, reads SAVISQKPSRDICQRGTSLTIQCQVDSQVTMMFWYRQQPGQSLTLIATANQGSEATYESGFVIDKFPISRPNLTFSTLTVSNMSPEDSSIYLCSVGQGDQPQHFGDGTRLSIL.